Below are 17 T cell receptor beta chains sequenced from a single sample in a study of regulatory T cells in long-lasting Graves disease. Libraries of TCR beta came from iRepertoire HTBI primers plus Arm-PCR of CDR3 regions. TCRdb reprocessed the multiplex PCR reads with MiXCR, giving one entry per CDR3 protein. The sample has 300,000 to 500,000 distinct CDR3 sequences, about a fifth seen once. The time point is: persistent/refractory GD, antithyroid drugs over 5 years with positive TRAb. PBMCs provided the RNA from which the TCR library was made. The starting material was peripheral blood mononuclear cells (PBMCs), obtained when the disease was refractory, from a patient treated with antithyroid drugs. All receptors derive from a female donor with Graves disease.

This clonotype was recorded many times. The chain links TRBV28 to TRBJ2-5; D uncertain. Germline CDR1 and CDR2: MDHEN and SYDVKM. Between the trimmed V and J ends, which lost 6 bases and 0 bases, there was a span of 8 bases. The CDR3 is made up of 13 amino acids. DNA of the CDR3: TGTGCCAGCAGCTTGGCTTACCAAGAGACCCAGTACTTC. Encoded protein: CASSLAYQETQYF.

This clonotype was detected ten times or more. The chain couples TRBV27 to TRBJ1-2; tentative D call: TRBD1 (5 bases). The germline V and J ends were trimmed by 3 bases and 3 bases, with 11 bases remaining between them. The CDR3 has 14 amino acids. CDR1 is MNHEY, CDR2 SMNVEV, per germline (reference sequence). CDR3 bases: TGTGCCAGCAGTTTTGGAGGGACGGACTATGGCTACACCTTC. Protein product: CASSFGGTDYGYTF.

The chain links TRBV20-1 to TRBJ1-1; D is uncertain. Trimming took 2 bases from V and 6 from J, leaving 13 bases between them. The CDR3 consists of 13 residues. Germline V gives CDR1 DFQATT, CDR2 SNEGSKA (reference sequence). The CDR3 reads CSARLDGRAEAFF. In DNA, the CDR3 is TGCAGTGCTAGACTGGACGGACGGGCTGAAGCTTTCTTT.

Regarding this clonotype: A much larger clone is a single base away; this may be a read error. The chain employs TRBV6-2 or TRBV6-3 and TRBJ2-5; 10 bases line up with TRBD2. Trimming took 6 bases from V and 3 from J; bases not matched to a gene: 16. CDR1 is MNHEY, CDR2 SVGEGT, per germline. The CDR3 has 18 amino acids. The CDR3 sequence: CASRHGASGSGEEETQYF. The CDR3 DNA sequence: TGTGCCAGCAGGCACGGGGCTAGCGGGAGCGGGGAAGAAGAGACCCAGTACTTC.

The sample holds many counts of this clonotype. The J gene is TRBJ2-7, the V gene TRBV11-2; 9 bases match TRBD2. The CDR3 spans 15 residues. Germline V gives CDR1 SGHAT, CDR2 FQNNGV. The trim removed 3 bases at V and 3 bases at J, leaving 6 bases unmatched. CDR3 nucleotides: TGTGCCAGCAGCTTCAATAGCGGGAGCATCTACGAGCAGTACTTC. Protein: CASSFNSGSIYEQYF.

This clonotype was counted only a few times. V is TRBV3-1 and J is TRBJ2-7; 8 positions match TRBD1. CDR1 and CDR2 from the germline V gene are LGHDT and YNNKEL (reference sequence). V lost 4 bases, J lost 4 bases, and 9 bases stayed unmatched. CDR3 size: 15 residues. The CDR3 coding sequence is TGTGCCAGCAGCCCTCCCGGGACAGGCATATACGAGCAGTACTTC. Its protein product is CASSPPGTGIYEQYF.

This clonotype came up a few times. The rearrangement links TRBV20-1 to TRBJ1-2; 7 positions agree with TRBD1. Looked up from germline, CDR1 is DFQATT and CDR2 is SNEGSKA (reference sequence). The V gene end was trimmed by 1 base and the J gene end by 3 bases; junction bases not matched to a gene: 5. This CDR3 region has 14 residues. The CDR3, as DNA: TGCAGTGCTAGAGGATCGGGACAGCACTATGGCTACACCTTC. Translating gives CSARGSGQHYGYTF.

This chain joins TRBV29-1 and TRBJ2-7, with 7 bases that match TRBD1. The germline CDR1 and CDR2 sequences are SQVTM and ANQGSEA. The CDR3 totals 12 residues. The V and J ends lost 3 bases and 10 bases, in that order; junction bases with no gene match: 9. In nucleotides, the CDR3 is TGCAGCGTTGAGAAGACAGGGCCGGAACAGTACTTC. Its protein product is CSVEKTGPEQYF.

This clonotype was counted between two and nine times. V is TRBV6-1 and J is TRBJ2-2; 8 bases fit TRBD2. Per germline, CDR1 MNHNS and CDR2 SASEGT. The CDR3 loop spans 14 amino acids. Losses at the gene ends were 8 bases for V and 6 bases for J; bases not matched to a gene: 8. CDR3 in amino acids: CASQEAGVPGELFF. The CDR3 region has the DNA TGTGCCAGCCAAGAAGCGGGAGTACCCGGGGAGCTGTTTTTT.

The chain uses TRBV7-2 and TRBJ2-2, with 9 nucleotides matching TRBD2. This CDR3 spans 17 amino acids. Germline V gene sequence: CDR1 SGHTA, CDR2 FQGNSA. V shed 1 base, J shed 5 bases, and the junction held 8 bases outside the gene matches. The CDR3 coding sequence is TGTGCCAGCAGCTTAGGTGCGGGAGGGATAGGTACCGGGGAGCTGTTTTTT. It specifies CASSLGAGGIGTGELFF. The variable domain in full, with the rest retrieved from reference TRBV7-2 and TRBJ2-2, is GAGVSQSPSNKVTEKGKDVELRCDPISGHTALYWYRQSLGQGLEFLIYFQGNSAPDKSGLPSDRFSAERTGGSVSTLTIQRTQQEDSAVYLCASSLGAGGIGTGELFFGEGSRLTVL.

The gene calls are TRBV18 and TRBJ1-1; tentatively, D is TRBD1 (6 bases). The CDR3 length is 15 residues. Per the germline V gene, CDR1 is KGHSH and CDR2 is LQKENI. V was trimmed by 3 bases and J by 2 bases, leaving 13 bases between them. This CDR3 is CASSPYRDQNTEAFF. Written as DNA, the CDR3 is TGTGCCAGCTCACCCTACAGGGATCAAAACACTGAAGCTTTCTTT. The whole variable domain, filled in from reference TRBV18 and TRBJ1-1, reads NAGVMQNPRHLVRRRGQEARLRCSPMKGHSHVYWYRQLPEEGLKFMVYLQKENIIDESGMPKERFSAEFPKEGPSILRIQQVVRGDSAAYFCASSPYRDQNTEAFFGQGTRLTVV.

This clonotype came up many times. The chain uses TRBV10-3 and TRBJ1-1, with D possibly matching TRBD1 (5 bases). Trimming took off 4 bases at V and 4 bases at J, with 13 bases between the two ends. This CDR3 contains 14 residues. Germline lookup yields CDR1 ENHRY and CDR2 SYGVKD. CDR3 sequence: CAISVEGVGTEAFF. The CDR3 DNA sequence: TGTGCCATCAGTGTAGAAGGGGTCGGCACTGAAGCTTTCTTT.

This clonotype was seen at least ten times. The V gene is TRBV12-3 or TRBV12-4, the J gene TRBJ2-2, with D uncertain. CDR3 length: 12 residues. Trimming removed 5 bases at V and 4 bases at J, with 5 bases between. The CDR3 DNA reads as TGTGCCAGCAGTGCCGCCACCGGGGAGCTGTTTTTT. It encodes CASSAATGELFF.

This chain links TRBV25-1 with TRBJ1-2, with 8 bases aligning to TRBD1. The V segment lost 2 bases and the J segment 4 bases; nucleotides outside the gene matches: 6. The CDR3 runs 15 residues. Looked up from germline, CDR1 is MGHDK and CDR2 is SYGVNS. The CDR3: CASSETGGNFYGYTF. The DNA of the CDR3 is TGTGCCAGCAGTGAAACAGGGGGAAATTTCTATGGCTACACCTTC.

In its sample, this clonotype was seen many times. This chain uses TRBV27 with TRBJ1-5; TRBD1 matches 7 bases. V shed 5 bases and J 4 bases; nucleotides not matched to a gene: 8. Germline CDR1 is MNHEY and CDR2 is SMNVEV (reference sequence). This CDR3 is built from 15 residues. The CDR3 region is CASSPRQGQNQPQHF. In DNA form, the CDR3 reads TGTGCCAGCAGTCCCAGACAGGGACAAAATCAGCCCCAGCATTTT.

A few counts support this clonotype. The chain joins TRBV29-1 to TRBJ2-5; 7 nucleotides line up with TRBD2. CDR1 is SQVTM, CDR2 ANQGSEA, per germline. V gave up 4 bases and J gave up 5 bases; unmatched junction bases: 4. The CDR3 consists of 12 residues. The CDR3 region has the DNA TGCAGCGTTGTCGGGCGGGAGGAGACCCAGTACTTC. It translates to CSVVGREETQYF.

This clonotype was counted ten times or more. The chain joins TRBV12-3 or TRBV12-4 to TRBJ1-4; 7 bases fit TRBD1. The J segment lost 8 bases and the V segment lost 6 bases, leaving 15 bases of the junction unmatched. The CDR3 is 16 amino acids. CDR3 sequence (DNA): TGTGCCAGCAGCCGAGGAACAGGGGAAGCGAAGGAAAAACTGTTTTTT. Amino acid sequence: CASSRGTGEAKEKLFF.